These 20 T cell receptor beta chains share one sample of origin, sequenced in a study of cytomegalovirus exposure and HLA in healthy donors. Method: immunoSEQ multiplex PCR; TCRdb's copy keeps in-frame clones and lacks some. The profile shows 110,000 to 150,000 clones, roughly 90% of them singletons. The material sequenced was PBMCs. The receptor set was obtained from a man aged 18 to 30 in good health and CMV-seronegative.

The chain combines TRBV10-3 with TRBJ1-3; D not certain. Per the germline V gene, CDR1 is ENHRY and CDR2 is SYGVKD. The CDR3 is made up of 14 amino acids. Trimming took off 7 bases at V and 4 bases at J, with 14 bases between the two ends. As DNA, the CDR3 is TGTGCCATCAACAGCAGGCCGGCAGGAAACACCATATATTTT. This encodes CAINSRPAGNTIYF.

In DNA, the CDR3 is TGCGCCAGCAGCCAAGATATTCGGGGGGCTGATGAAAAACTGTTTTTT. As protein: CASSQDIRGADEKLFF. The V and J genes are TRBV4-1 and TRBJ1-4; perhaps TRBD1 as D (6 bases). This CDR3 contains 16 residues. Trimming took 0 bases from V and 6 from J, leaving 14 bases between them. Germline CDR1 and CDR2: MGHRA and YSYEKL.

CDR3: CASSVQSNSYNEQFF. The CDR3 DNA sequence: TGTGCCAGCAGCGTTCAATCCAACTCCTACAATGAGCAGTTCTTC. The chain recombines TRBV9 with TRBJ2-1, with no clear D. Germline values: CDR1 SGDLS, CDR2 YYNGEE. Trimming pared 2 bases from V and 0 bases from J, leaving 9 bases between. This CDR3 spans 15 amino acids.

The rearrangement joins TRBV7-7 to TRBJ2-1; 10 bases align to TRBD2. The ends lost 8 bases at V and 5 bases at J; junction bases unmatched: 12. Germline CDR1 and CDR2: SSHAT and FNYEAQ (reference sequence). The CDR3 covers 16 residues. This CDR3 reads CASGRGLGLANNEQFF. The CDR3 coding sequence is TGTGCCAGCGGTAGGGGGCTGGGACTAGCGAACAATGAGCAGTTCTTC.

This clone appeared a few times. The chain recombines TRBV6-6 with TRBJ2-5, with 11 bases that match TRBD1. J lost 4 bases, V lost 6 bases, and 7 bases had no gene match. Germline V lookup: CDR1 MNHNY, CDR2 SVGAGI (reference sequence). The CDR3 length is 15 residues. The CDR3 protein is CASSWDRGFGETQYF. The CDR3 bases are TGTGCCAGCAGCTGGGACAGGGGGTTTGGAGAGACCCAGTACTTC.

V is TRBV15 and J is TRBJ2-7; weak D call: TRBD1 (5 bases). The CDR3 consists of 15 residues. With 0 bases removed from V and 2 bases from J, the gap between germline ends came to 11 bases. CDR1 is LNHNV, CDR2 YYDKDF, per germline (reference sequence). As DNA, the CDR3 is TGTGCCACCAGCAGAGATCGAGGACAAGCCTACGAGCAGTACTTC. This codes for CATSRDRGQAYEQYF.

J is TRBJ1-3 and V is TRBV4-1; 7 bases align to TRBD1. The CDR3 spans 17 residues. Trimming cost V 3 bases and J 2 bases; bases outside gene matches: 10. Looked up from germline, CDR1 is MGHRA and CDR2 is YSYEKL. The CDR3 DNA is TGCGCCAGCAGCCAGATTTGGGACAGAATGACTGGAAACACCATATATTTT. Translated: CASSQIWDRMTGNTIYF.

Comments on this clone: Other DNA variants within this sample encode the same CDR3. The V and J genes are TRBV4-1 and TRBJ2-1; no clear D. CDR1 MGHRA and CDR2 YSYEKL come from the germline V gene. Trimming left V 1 base short and J 4 bases short, with 5 bases between. CDR3 length: 13 amino acids. The CDR3 reads CASSQVSYNEQFF. In DNA, the CDR3 is TGCGCCAGCAGCCAAGTCAGTTACAATGAGCAGTTCTTC.

This clone was detected only a few times. This sequence joins TRBV30 and TRBJ2-1; 9 positions agree with TRBD2. V shed 1 base and J 8 bases; nucleotides not matched to a gene: 9. Germline V gene sequence: CDR1 GTSNPN, CDR2 SVGIG (reference sequence). The CDR3 runs to 15 residues. This CDR3 is CAWSALGGRVDEQFF. CDR3 coding DNA: TGTGCCTGGAGTGCCCTGGGCGGGAGGGTGGATGAGCAGTTCTTC.

The chain recombines TRBV5-1 with TRBJ2-7, with D possibly TRBD2 on 5 matching bases. Germline V gene lookup returns CDR1 SGHRS and CDR2 YFSETQ. Trimming took 6 bases from V and 7 from J, leaving 20 bases between them. The CDR3 covers 14 residues. Written as DNA, the CDR3 is TGCGCCAGCACCACTACGGGAAGTTTGCGGGAGCAGTACTTC. It yields the protein CASTTTGSLREQYF.

The rearrangement uses TRBV30 and TRBJ1-3; 9 bases are a match to TRBD1. After removal of 3 bases from V and 9 bases from J, the junction contained 18 bases not matched to a gene. This CDR3 contains 17 residues. Germline lookup yields CDR1 GTSNPN and CDR2 SVGIG (reference sequence). The CDR3 bases are TGTGCCTGGAGCCCAACCTTTTTGGGACAGGGTATAGGCACCATATATTTT. Its translation is CAWSPTFLGQGIGTIYF.

In DNA, the CDR3 is TGTGCCAGTAGTCCAGGACAGGGGGCCGTCACCGGGGAGCTGTTTTTT. Protein product: CASSPGQGAVTGELFF. The gene calls are TRBV19 and TRBJ2-2; 11 bases agree with TRBD1. The CDR3 totals 16 residues. The germline V gene encodes CDR1 LNHDA and CDR2 SQIVND (reference sequence). V gave up 5 bases and J gave up 4 bases; unmatched junction bases: 6. Drawing the rest from reference TRBV19 and TRBJ2-2, the complete variable domain is DGGITQSPKYLFRKEGQNVTLSCEQNLNHDAMYWYRQDPGQGLRLIYYSQIVNDFQKGDIAEGYSVSREKKESFPLTVTSAQKNPTAFYLCASSPGQGAVTGELFFGEGSRLTVL.

This clone has only one observation. The DNA for the CDR3 is TGTGCCAGCAGACAGGGGACAGATACGCAGTATTTT. Its translation is CASRQGTDTQYF. V gene TRBV2 combines with J gene TRBJ2-3; TRBD1 matches at 7 bases. The ends lost 6 bases at V and 3 bases at J; junction bases unmatched: 0. The CDR3 contains 12 residues. Germline CDR1 SNHLY, CDR2 FYNNEI.

V and J are TRBV7-8 and TRBJ1-2; 9 nucleotides align to TRBD1. After removal of 5 bases from V and 8 bases from J, the junction contained 9 bases not matched to a gene. The CDR3 has 14 amino acids. The V gene's germline CDR1 is SGHVS and CDR2 FQNEAQ. The CDR3 here is CASSPRDRAKGYTF. The DNA of the CDR3 is TGTGCCAGCAGCCCCAGGGACAGGGCTAAGGGCTACACCTTC.

This clone was seen a handful of times. This chain connects TRBV18 to TRBJ1-3; D is ambiguous. CDR1 and CDR2 (germline): KGHSH, LQKENI. CDR3 size: 13 residues. V gave up 6 bases and J gave up 2 bases, with 8 bases separating them. CDR3 DNA sequence: TGTGCCAGCTCCCGGGAAGCTGGAAACACCATATATTTT. This encodes CASSREAGNTIYF.

The chain joins TRBV7-9 to TRBJ1-3; D is unresolved. V lost 5 bases to trimming and J lost 0 bases, with 17 bases between them. Germline V gives CDR1 SEHNR, CDR2 FQNEAQ (reference sequence). The length of the CDR3 is 17 residues. The CDR3 sequence: CASSPRIGASSGNTIYF. The CDR3 region has the DNA TGTGCCAGCAGCCCGAGGATAGGCGCTAGCTCTGGAAACACCATATATTTT.

The rearrangement links TRBV11-3 to TRBJ2-1; D might be TRBD1 (6 bases). The germline V gene encodes CDR1 SGHNT and CDR2 YENEEA. Trimming cost V 1 base and J 5 bases, with 9 bases left between them. The CDR3 has 14 amino acids. CDR3 coding DNA: TGTGCCAGCAGCTTAGGTAACAGGGACAATGAGCAGTTCTTC. Encoded protein: CASSLGNRDNEQFF.

This chain links TRBV2 with TRBJ2-7, with 9 nucleotides matching TRBD1. The CDR3 loop spans 13 amino acids. Germline V gene data show CDR1 as SNHLY and CDR2 as FYNNEI. V was pared by 6 bases and J by 6 bases, with 6 bases of the junction left unmatched. CDR3: CASRGTGNAEQYF. Here the CDR3 DNA reads TGTGCCAGCAGGGGGACAGGGAATGCCGAGCAGTACTTC.

The V call is TRBV7-9, the J call TRBJ1-3, with a weak D call TRBD1 (5 bases). V lost 0 bases, J lost 3 bases, and 6 bases lay in between. The CDR3 contains 14 residues. From germline, CDR1 is SEHNR and CDR2 FQNEAQ (reference sequence). The CDR3 protein is CASSLARVGNTIYF. CDR3 nucleotide sequence: TGTGCCAGCAGCTTAGCCAGGGTTGGAAACACCATATATTTT.

The V and J genes are TRBV5-5 and TRBJ1-1; tentatively, D is TRBD1 (5 bases). V lost 4 bases and J lost 5, with 12 bases in between. Germline values: CDR1 SGHKS, CDR2 YYEKEE (reference sequence). The CDR3 has 13 residues. This CDR3 is CASSQLTETEAFF. CDR3 sequence (DNA): TGTGCCAGCAGCCAACTGACAGAGACTGAAGCTTTCTTT.